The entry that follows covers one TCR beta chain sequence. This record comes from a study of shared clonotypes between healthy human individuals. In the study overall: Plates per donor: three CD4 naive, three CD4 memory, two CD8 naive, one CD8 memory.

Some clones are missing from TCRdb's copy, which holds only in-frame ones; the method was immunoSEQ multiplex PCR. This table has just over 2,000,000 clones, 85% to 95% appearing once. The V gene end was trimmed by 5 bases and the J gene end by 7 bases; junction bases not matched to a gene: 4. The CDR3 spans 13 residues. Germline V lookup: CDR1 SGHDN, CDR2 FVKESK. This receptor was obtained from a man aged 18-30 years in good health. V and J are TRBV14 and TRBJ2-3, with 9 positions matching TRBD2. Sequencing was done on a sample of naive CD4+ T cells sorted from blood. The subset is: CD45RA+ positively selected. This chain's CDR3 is CASSRTSVYTQYF. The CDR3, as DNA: TGTGCCAGCAGCAGGACTAGCGTATATACGCAGTATTTT.